Following are 20 T cell receptor beta chains from one sample sequenced in a study of beta chain features in type 1 diabetes (dated by TCRdb to 2017 to 2018). Which antigens these TCRs recognize remains unknown. Overall study outcomes, separate from this receptor: A moderate but significant shortening of TCRB CDR3 length was observed in type 1 diabetes patients in all four CD4+ subsets.

Libraries were made using the immunoSEQ multiplex PCR assay. The High Capacity cDNA Reverse Transcription Kit was used to reverse transcribe all of the isolated RNA, meaning that expressed TCRB transcripts were what got sequenced. The clones in this table, taken by TCRdb from immuneACCESS, are in-frame only. Not every clone is retained; where verified, under half of the shortfall comes from an unresolved V gene, and the cause of the rest is unknown. This sample lists approximately 250,000 clones; less than 30% were detected once. The ten largest account for about 0.011% of the sample. The sample consisted of naive CD4+ T cells from blood. Interpreted using the paper, the cell subset or site label stands for: true naive CD4+ T cells. These receptors all come from a woman aged 25 to 39 with type 1 diabetes.

This chain links TRBV5-4 with TRBJ2-3, with 11 bases aligning to TRBD2. CDR3 size: 16 residues. Per the germline V gene, CDR1 is SGHNT and CDR2 is YYREEE (reference sequence). The trim removed 4 bases at V and 2 bases at J, leaving 6 bases unmatched. CDR3 coding DNA: TGTGCCAGCAGCACCGGGACTAGCGGATTCACAGATACGCAGTATTTT. This sequence encodes CASSTGTSGFTDTQYF.

The chain links TRBV28 to TRBJ1-1; weak D call: TRBD1 (5 bases). Germline CDR1 and CDR2: MDHEN and SYDVKM. The V end was cut by 8 bases, the J end by 7 bases, with 8 bases between. CDR3 length: 10 residues. CDR3 sequence (DNA): TGTGCCAGCGGAAGGGGTGAAGCTTTCTTT. Translating gives CASGRGEAFF.

The genes are TRBV28 and TRBJ2-5; TRBD1 aligns across 7 bases. Germline CDR1 and CDR2: MDHEN and SYDVKM. This CDR3 is 14 amino acids long. With 2 bases clipped from V and 2 bases from J, the junction kept 2 bases outside the gene matches. In DNA, the CDR3 is TGTGCCAGCAGTTTAAGGGGGCAGCAAGAGACCCAGTACTTC. The encoded protein is CASSLRGQQETQYF.

This clone was observed a handful of times. This chain connects TRBV9 to TRBJ1-1; TRBD1 might be the D (6 bases). The CDR3 is 14 residues long. CDR1 SGDLS and CDR2 YYNGEE come from the germline V gene. Deletions cut 5 bases from V and 3 bases from J, with 14 bases between. The DNA of the CDR3 is TGTGCCAGCAGTCGGGGACAAGAACACACTGAAGCTTTCTTT. Protein sequence: CASSRGQEHTEAFF.

The rearrangement uses TRBV5-1 and TRBJ1-1; D unclear. The CDR3 totals 13 residues. V was pared by 0 bases and J by 0 bases, with 3 bases between. The germline V gene encodes CDR1 SGHRS and CDR2 YFSETQ. CDR3 coding DNA: TGCGCCAGCAGCTTGGTCATGAACACTGAAGCTTTCTTT. Protein sequence: CASSLVMNTEAFF.

The rearrangement uses TRBV6-6 and TRBJ2-1; 11 bases map to TRBD2. The trim removed 6 bases at V and 15 bases at J, leaving 19 bases unmatched. CDR3 length: 16 amino acids. Per the germline V gene, CDR1 is MNHNY and CDR2 is SVGAGI (reference sequence). In DNA form, the CDR3 reads TGTGCCAGCAGCCAGACTAGCGGGACCGATCCGGGCGGAAGGTTCTTC. Translation: CASSQTSGTDPGGRFF.

This clone was detected a few times. As DNA, the CDR3 is TGTGCCTGGAGCGTTGGGCTCGGGACTAGAACCCAAGAGACCCAGTACTTC. Translation: CAWSVGLGTRTQETQYF. This chain connects TRBV30 to TRBJ2-5, with TRBD2 matching over 8 bases. The CDR3 spans 17 residues. Looked up from germline, CDR1 is GTSNPN and CDR2 is SVGIG (reference sequence). After removal of 3 bases from V and 1 base from J, the junction contained 13 bases not matched to a gene.

The table lists this clone with a few counts. The chain links TRBV18 to TRBJ2-7; TRBD2 agrees at 13 bases. Germline V lookup: CDR1 KGHSH, CDR2 LQKENI. This CDR3 is built from 17 residues. The V gene end was trimmed by 4 bases and the J gene end by 4 bases; junction bases not matched to a gene: 10. CDR3 in DNA: TGTGCCAGCTCACGCCGTTACGAGGGACTAGCGGGGTACGAGCAGTACTTC. This codes for CASSRRYEGLAGYEQYF.

This clone was found once. This chain uses TRBV9 with TRBJ2-1, with 11 positions matching TRBD2. The CDR3 contains 15 residues. CDR1 is SGDLS, CDR2 YYNGEE, per germline. The V and J ends lost 4 bases and 6 bases, in that order; junction bases with no gene match: 6. This chain's CDR3 is CASSFASGRINEQFF. CDR3 in DNA: TGTGCCAGCAGCTTCGCTAGCGGGAGGATCAATGAGCAGTTCTTC.

Worth noting for this clone: The sample has other DNA sequences that encode this CDR3 too. The chain combines TRBV19 with TRBJ2-5; a possible D gene is TRBD2 (6 bases). Germline V gene lookup returns CDR1 LNHDA and CDR2 SQIVND (reference sequence). The CDR3 runs to 13 residues. Trimming took off 5 bases at V and 3 bases at J, with 10 bases between the two ends. The CDR3, as DNA: TGTGCCAGTAGTCCATTAGCGGAAGAGACCCAGTACTTC. This sequence encodes CASSPLAEETQYF.

This clone was counted a few times. J is TRBJ1-5 and V is TRBV27, with 9 bases identical to TRBD1. The germline CDR1 and CDR2 sequences are MNHEY and SMNVEV (reference sequence). The V segment lost 5 bases and the J segment 5 bases; nucleotides outside the gene matches: 7. The CDR3 covers 15 residues. This CDR3 is CASSPLGQGYQPQHF. The DNA for the CDR3 is TGTGCCAGCAGTCCATTGGGACAGGGATATCAGCCCCAGCATTTT.

V is TRBV7-9 and J is TRBJ1-1; tentatively, D is TRBD1 (5 bases). Germline V gene sequence: CDR1 SEHNR, CDR2 FQNEAQ (reference sequence). The CDR3 is 14 residues long. V was shortened by 2 bases and J by 8 bases, with 15 bases between the two germline ends. The CDR3 region is CASSLSPRQSEAFF. Written as DNA, the CDR3 is TGTGCCAGCAGCTTATCCCCCCGACAGTCAGAAGCTTTCTTT.

The chain employs TRBV7-9 and TRBJ1-2, with TRBD1 matching 9 bases. The CDR3 has 15 residues. CDR1 is SEHNR, CDR2 FQNEAQ, per germline (reference sequence). The V and J ends lost 3 bases and 8 bases, in that order; junction bases with no gene match: 10. DNA of the CDR3: TGTGCCAGCAGCTTTCCGCCGGGACAGGGTTACGGCTACACCTTC. Translating gives CASSFPPGQGYGYTF.

A few counts support this clone. The chain uses TRBV29-1 and TRBJ2-3; 7 bases line up with TRBD1. J was trimmed by 0 bases and V by 6 bases; bases with no gene match: 9. The CDR3 loop spans 15 amino acids. Germline V lookup: CDR1 SQVTM, CDR2 ANQGSEA. The CDR3 DNA reads as TGCAGCGTCAAAAAGGGGGCAACTAGCACAGATACGCAGTATTTT. This gives the protein CSVKKGATSTDTQYF.

This sequence joins TRBV9 and TRBJ2-3; D may be TRBD2 (6 bases). Germline-derived CDR1 and CDR2 are SGDLS and YYNGEE. CDR3 size: 13 residues. The V and J ends lost 3 bases and 9 bases respectively, with 14 bases between them. The CDR3 region is CASSEIAAQTQYF. The CDR3 bases are TGTGCCAGCAGCGAGATAGCGGCTCAGACGCAGTATTTT.

CDR3 in amino acids: CATTNLAGATYTQYF. The CDR3 bases are TGTGCCACCACCAATTTAGCGGGAGCCACCTATACGCAGTATTTT. This rearrangement joins TRBV7-8 to TRBJ2-3, with 9 nucleotides matching TRBD2. The ends lost 10 bases at V and 7 bases at J; junction bases unmatched: 15. In germline, CDR1 is SGHVS, CDR2 FQNEAQ. The CDR3 totals 15 residues.

This clone occurred a few times. J is TRBJ1-5 and V is TRBV15; 9 bases fit TRBD1. The CDR3 spans 15 residues. The V gene end was trimmed by 5 bases and the J gene end by 4 bases; junction bases not matched to a gene: 6. Germline loops: CDR1 LNHNV, CDR2 YYDKDF (reference sequence). The CDR3: CATSPRTGENQPQHF. The CDR3, as DNA: TGTGCCACCAGCCCGAGGACAGGGGAAAATCAGCCCCAGCATTTT.

The chain joins TRBV7-2 to TRBJ2-1; possibly TRBD1 for D (6 bases). Per the germline V gene, CDR1 is SGHTA and CDR2 is FQGNSA. V was cut by 11 bases and J by 4 bases, with 15 bases left in between. CDR3 length: 13 residues. The CDR3 DNA is TGTGCCGGCACCGCAGGGGCTTACAATGAGCAGTTCTTC. Protein sequence: CAGTAGAYNEQFF.

This clone was found a few times. The chain is built from TRBV30 and TRBJ1-1; D is ambiguous. The CDR3 length is 12 residues. The V gene lost 4 bases and the J gene lost 0 bases, with 6 bases spanning the gap. CDR1 is GTSNPN, CDR2 SVGIG, per germline (reference sequence). CDR3 amino acids: CAWNRMNTEAFF. In nucleotides, the CDR3 is TGTGCCTGGAATAGAATGAACACTGAAGCTTTCTTT.

This clone came up a few times. The chain is built from TRBV7-9 and TRBJ2-4; TRBD1 aligns across 10 bases. V shed 3 bases, J shed 4 bases, and the junction held 0 bases outside the gene matches. The germline gives CDR1 SEHNR, CDR2 FQNEAQ (reference sequence). The CDR3 contains 14 residues. In DNA, the CDR3 is TGTGCCAGCAGCTTGGACAGGGGGAAAAACATTCAGTACTTC. Its protein is CASSLDRGKNIQYF. Complete variable domain (other parts from reference TRBV7-9 and TRBJ2-4): DTGVSQNPRHKITKRGQNVTFRCDPISEHNRLYWYRQTLGQGPEFLTYFQNEAQLEKSRLLSDRFSAERPKGSFSTLEIQRTEQGDSAMYLCASSLDRGKNIQYFGAGTRLSVL.